The rows below give T cell receptor beta chains drawn from one sample of a study of CD8+ T cells in alopecia areata. The method was immunoSEQ multiplex PCR; TCRdb's version includes in-frame clones alone and lacks a portion of them. The sample lists about 200,000 clones, 58% occurring once. The source material was CD4+ T cells sorted from blood, sampled at week 24, from a patient treated with tofacitinib. Every receptor here comes from a human donor with alopecia areata. CDR3s include the opening cysteine and the closing phenylalanine or tryptophan. Each record gives: D gene, clone size, J gene, V gene, CDR3 protein, CDR3 DNA. A D gene is named only where the DNA matches it firmly. Where a row states a size, it is once, few, many or the class of an expanded clone; other rows omit it.

d_gene: NA; abundance: NA; j_gene: TRBJ2-3; v_gene: TRBV9; CDR3aa: CASSATHTDTQYF; CDR3nt: TGTGCCAGCAGCGCCACTCACACAGATACGCAGTATTTT
d_gene: TRBD1; abundance: NA; j_gene: TRBJ1-2; v_gene: TRBV29-1; CDR3aa: CSATEGARDGGYTF; CDR3nt: TGCAGCGCCACCGAGGGGGCCAGGGATGGTGGCTACACCTTC
d_gene: TRBD1; abundance: NA; j_gene: TRBJ1-6; v_gene: TRBV11-1; CDR3aa: CASSFGTGRGEPLHF; CDR3nt: TGTGCCAGCAGCTTTGGGACAGGCCGCGGGGAGCCCCTCCACTTT
d_gene: TRBD1; abundance: NA; j_gene: TRBJ1-1; v_gene: TRBV5-4; CDR3aa: CASSRTGGNTEAFF; CDR3nt: TGTGCCAGCAGCAGGACAGGGGGGAACACTGAAGCTTTCTTT
d_gene: NA; abundance: NA; j_gene: TRBJ2-3; v_gene: TRBV7-2; CDR3aa: CASSPQNTQYF; CDR3nt: TGTGCCAGCAGCCCTCAAAATACGCAGTATTTT
d_gene: TRBD1; abundance: NA; j_gene: TRBJ1-2; v_gene: TRBV10-3; CDR3aa: CAISEGDRGNGYTF; CDR3nt: TGTGCCATCAGTGAGGGGGACAGGGGAAATGGCTACACCTTC
d_gene: NA; abundance: NA; j_gene: TRBJ2-2; v_gene: TRBV30; CDR3aa: CAWSVGRAGELFF; CDR3nt: TGTGCCTGGAGTGTCGGGCGGGCCGGGGAGCTGTTTTTT
d_gene: NA; abundance: NA; j_gene: TRBJ1-5; v_gene: TRBV5-1; CDR3aa: CASSLGGFSNQPQHF; CDR3nt: TGCGCCAGCAGCTTGGGGGGATTTAGCAATCAGCCCCAGCATTTT
d_gene: TRBD2; abundance: many; j_gene: TRBJ2-1; v_gene: TRBV5-1; CDR3aa: CASSYDARSGGADREQFF; CDR3nt: TGCGCCAGCAGCTATGACGCCCGCAGCGGGGGGGCAGATAGGGAGCAGTTCTTC
d_gene: NA; abundance: few; j_gene: TRBJ2-7; v_gene: TRBV7-9; CDR3aa: CASSSQGYEQYF; CDR3nt: TGTGCCAGCAGCTCCCAGGGATACGAGCAGTACTTC
d_gene: TRBD1; abundance: NA; j_gene: TRBJ1-3; v_gene: TRBV9; CDR3aa: CASSVQGARGNTIYF; CDR3nt: TGTGCCAGCAGCGTTCAGGGGGCGCGTGGAAACACCATATATTTT
d_gene: NA; abundance: NA; j_gene: TRBJ2-7; v_gene: TRBV6-5; CDR3aa: CASSYDQSPDYEQYF; CDR3nt: TGTGCCAGCAGTTACGATCAGTCGCCCGACTACGAGCAGTACTTC
d_gene: NA; abundance: few; j_gene: TRBJ2-7; v_gene: TRBV9; CDR3aa: CASSAEPGTLYEQYF; CDR3nt: TGTGCCAGCAGCGCCGAACCCGGGACCCTTTACGAGCAGTACTTC
d_gene: NA; abundance: NA; j_gene: TRBJ2-4; v_gene: TRBV6-5; CDR3aa: CASGTAKNIQYF; CDR3nt: TGTGCCAGCGGGACTGCCAAAAACATTCAGTACTTC
d_gene: NA; abundance: NA; j_gene: TRBJ1-1; v_gene: TRBV6-6; CDR3aa: CASSPGTRRTEAFF; CDR3nt: TGTGCCAGCAGTCCCGGGACGAGGCGAACTGAAGCTTTCTTT
d_gene: NA; abundance: NA; j_gene: TRBJ2-3; v_gene: TRBV5-6; CDR3aa: CASSFQGPQYF; CDR3nt: TGTGCCAGCAGCTTCCAGGGGCCGCAGTATTTT
d_gene: NA; abundance: NA; j_gene: TRBJ2-7; v_gene: TRBV12-2; CDR3aa: CASRPRTSGRSYEQYF; CDR3nt: TGTGCAAGTCGCCCCCGGACTAGCGGGCGATCCTACGAGCAGTACTTC
d_gene: NA; abundance: NA; j_gene: TRBJ1-5; v_gene: TRBV9; CDR3aa: CASSGVQANQPQHF; CDR3nt: TGTGCCAGCAGCGGAGTACAGGCCAATCAGCCCCAGCATTTT
d_gene: TRBD1; abundance: few; j_gene: TRBJ1-1; v_gene: TRBV29-1; CDR3aa: CSVENRGNTEAFF; CDR3nt: TGCAGCGTTGAGAACAGGGGGAACACTGAAGCTTTCTTT
d_gene: TRBD1; abundance: few; j_gene: TRBJ1-1; v_gene: TRBV28; CDR3aa: CASSLERTGFAEAFF; CDR3nt: TGTGCCAGCAGTTTGGAGAGGACAGGGTTCGCTGAAGCTTTCTTT
d_gene: NA; abundance: few; j_gene: TRBJ2-7; v_gene: TRBV7-2; CDR3aa: CASSFSGVGSYEQYF; CDR3nt: TGTGCCAGCAGCTTTAGTGGGGTTGGCTCCTACGAGCAGTACTTC
d_gene: TRBD2; abundance: few; j_gene: TRBJ2-5; v_gene: TRBV7-2; CDR3aa: CASSFGSGRAAETQYF; CDR3nt: TGTGCCAGCAGCTTCGGTAGCGGGAGGGCCGCAGAGACCCAGTACTTC
d_gene: TRBD1; abundance: NA; j_gene: TRBJ2-5; v_gene: TRBV7-2; CDR3aa: CASSPRQGAGETQYF; CDR3nt: TGTGCCAGCAGCCCTAGACAGGGGGCGGGGGAGACCCAGTACTTC
d_gene: TRBD1; abundance: NA; j_gene: TRBJ2-5; v_gene: TRBV5-1; CDR3aa: CASSRDRGQGETQYF; CDR3nt: TGCGCCAGCAGCCGCGACAGGGGGCAGGGAGAGACCCAGTACTTC
d_gene: NA; abundance: NA; j_gene: TRBJ2-7; v_gene: TRBV6-5; CDR3aa: CASSYSPGQTSYEQYF; CDR3nt: TGTGCCAGCAGTTACTCCCCCGGGCAGACCTCCTACGAGCAGTACTTC
d_gene: NA; abundance: few; j_gene: TRBJ1-2; v_gene: TRBV7-9; CDR3aa: CASSFLRDGGYTF; CDR3nt: TGTGCCAGCAGCTTCTTGAGGGACGGCGGCTACACCTTC
d_gene: TRBD2; abundance: NA; j_gene: TRBJ2-1; v_gene: TRBV30; CDR3aa: CAWSASGRAYEQFF; CDR3nt: TGTGCCTGGAGTGCTAGCGGGAGGGCTTATGAGCAGTTCTTC
d_gene: NA; abundance: NA; j_gene: TRBJ2-1; v_gene: TRBV30; CDR3aa: CAWTSRLGEQFF; CDR3nt: TGTGCCTGGACTAGCAGGTTGGGTGAGCAGTTCTTC
d_gene: TRBD1; abundance: NA; j_gene: TRBJ2-3; v_gene: TRBV2; CDR3aa: CASSGETGGMTDTQYF; CDR3nt: TGTGCCAGCAGCGGAGAGACAGGGGGGATGACAGATACGCAGTATTTT
d_gene: TRBD2; abundance: NA; j_gene: TRBJ2-1; v_gene: TRBV27; CDR3aa: CASSPYGSRTSDRNEQFF; CDR3nt: TGTGCCAGCAGTCCTTATGGCTCCCGGACTAGCGATAGGAATGAGCAGTTCTTC
d_gene: NA; abundance: few; j_gene: TRBJ1-1; v_gene: TRBV2; CDR3aa: CASRGEDEAFF; CDR3nt: TGTGCCAGCAGAGGGGAAGACGAAGCTTTCTTT
d_gene: NA; abundance: NA; j_gene: TRBJ2-3; v_gene: TRBV2; CDR3aa: CASSESGGATTDTQYF; CDR3nt: TGTGCCAGCAGTGAATCGGGGGGCGCGACGACAGATACGCAGTATTTT
d_gene: NA; abundance: NA; j_gene: TRBJ2-7; v_gene: TRBV27; CDR3aa: CASSLRGLYDEQYF; CDR3nt: TGTGCCAGCAGTTTAAGGGGTTTATACGACGAGCAGTACTTC
d_gene: TRBD1; abundance: NA; j_gene: TRBJ1-2; v_gene: TRBV25-1; CDR3aa: CASSLGTGNGYTF; CDR3nt: TGTGCCAGCAGTCTCGGGACAGGGAATGGCTACACCTTC
d_gene: NA; abundance: few; j_gene: TRBJ1-5; v_gene: TRBV5-4; CDR3aa: CASSLAGDSNQPQHF; CDR3nt: TGTGCCAGCAGCTTGGCCGGGGATAGCAATCAGCCCCAGCATTTT
d_gene: TRBD1; abundance: NA; j_gene: TRBJ2-5; v_gene: TRBV7-3; CDR3aa: CASSVTGGKETQYF; CDR3nt: TGTGCCAGCAGCGTGACAGGGGGCAAAGAGACCCAGTACTTC
d_gene: NA; abundance: few; j_gene: TRBJ2-2; v_gene: TRBV7-9; CDR3aa: CASSPDTGELFF; CDR3nt: TGTGCCAGCAGCCCGGACACCGGGGAGCTGTTTTTT
d_gene: NA; abundance: NA; j_gene: TRBJ1-2; v_gene: TRBV6-5; CDR3aa: CASSGLNMDGYTF; CDR3nt: TGTGCCAGCAGTGGACTCAACATGGATGGCTACACCTTC
d_gene: NA; abundance: NA; j_gene: TRBJ1-2; v_gene: TRBV19; CDR3aa: CASGTGPNYGYTF; CDR3nt: TGTGCCAGTGGGACGGGACCTAACTATGGCTACACCTTC
d_gene: NA; abundance: few; j_gene: TRBJ1-1; v_gene: TRBV18; CDR3aa: CASSPNNERNAEAFF; CDR3nt: TGTGCCAGCTCACCGAATAACGAACGGAATGCGGAAGCTTTCTTT
d_gene: NA; abundance: NA; j_gene: TRBJ2-6; v_gene: TRBV5-6; CDR3aa: CASSLGPGANVLTF; CDR3nt: TGTGCCAGCAGCCTCGGGCCTGGGGCCAACGTCCTGACTTTC
d_gene: NA; abundance: NA; j_gene: TRBJ2-2; v_gene: TRBV15; CDR3aa: CATSRDFAGELFF; CDR3nt: TGTGCCACCAGCAGAGATTTCGCCGGGGAGCTGTTTTTT
d_gene: NA; abundance: NA; j_gene: TRBJ1-1; v_gene: TRBV19; CDR3aa: CASSTRRNTEAFF; CDR3nt: TGTGCCAGTAGTACCCGACGGAACACTGAAGCTTTCTTT
d_gene: NA; abundance: NA; j_gene: TRBJ2-1; v_gene: TRBV5-1; CDR3aa: CASSLPSLDNEQFF; CDR3nt: TGCGCCAGCAGCTTGCCTAGCTTGGACAATGAGCAGTTCTTC
d_gene: TRBD1; abundance: NA; j_gene: TRBJ2-7; v_gene: TRBV29-1; CDR3aa: CSVLDRGSYEQYF; CDR3nt: TGCAGCGTGCTGGACAGGGGGTCTTACGAGCAGTACTTC
d_gene: NA; abundance: few; j_gene: TRBJ2-7; v_gene: TRBV7-2; CDR3aa: CASSLARGLASEQYF; CDR3nt: TGTGCCAGCAGCTTAGCGCGAGGTCTAGCGAGCGAGCAGTACTTC
d_gene: TRBD1; abundance: NA; j_gene: TRBJ2-7; v_gene: TRBV19; CDR3aa: CASTDRDRPHEQYF; CDR3nt: TGTGCCAGTACAGACCGGGACAGACCCCACGAGCAGTACTTC